This TCR beta chain was recovered during a study of control samples from healthy donors and cancer patients. Data came from immunoSEQ multiplex PCR; TCRdb stores just in-frame clones and leaves some out. This table has about 120,000 clones, 87% appearing once. This TCR was sampled from a man aged 25-40 years in good health. The material sequenced was blood.

The CDR3 loop is CASNSGGAYEQYF. DNA for the CDR3: TGTGCCAGCAATTCCGGGGGCGCTTACGAGCAGTACTTC. V usage is TRBV7-2 and J usage is TRBJ2-7; the D call may be TRBD1 or TRBD2 (6 bases each). Germline V gene sequence: CDR1 SGHTA, CDR2 FQGNSA. Between the trimmed V and J ends, which lost 7 bases and 4 bases, there was a span of 14 bases. The CDR3 is 13 amino acids.